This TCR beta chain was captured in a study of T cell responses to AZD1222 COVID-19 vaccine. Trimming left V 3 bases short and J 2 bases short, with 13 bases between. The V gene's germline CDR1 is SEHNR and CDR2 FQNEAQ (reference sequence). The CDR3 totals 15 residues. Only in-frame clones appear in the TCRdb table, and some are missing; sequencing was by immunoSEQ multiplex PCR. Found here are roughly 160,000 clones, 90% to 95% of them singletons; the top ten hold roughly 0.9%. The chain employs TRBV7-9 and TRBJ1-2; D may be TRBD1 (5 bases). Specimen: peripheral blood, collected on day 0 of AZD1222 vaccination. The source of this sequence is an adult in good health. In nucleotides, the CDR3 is TGTGCCAGCAGCTTTAAGGCTGGGGGAAACTATGGCTACACCTTC. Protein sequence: CASSFKAGGNYGYTF.